The subject of this entry is one TCR beta chain. Antigen: not known. These data originate in a study of cytomegalovirus exposure and HLA in healthy donors. Study-level information: Early released data comprised tens of millions of unique TCRs from HLA-typed donors.

Whole-study results and caveats: It was reported that the classifier diagnosed cytomegalovirus status with high specificity and sensitivity in both the original and validation cohorts.

The PCR ran on 60 Vbeta and 13 Jbeta primers. TCRdb keeps only in-frame clones here, not all; method: immunoSEQ multiplex PCR. The sample has some 140,000 clones, 70% to 90% seen once. The sample consisted of PBMCs. The source is a man aged 35-49 years in good health and CMV-seronegative.

The CDR3 spells CASSFWTGGDTQYF. The CDR3 region has the DNA TGTGCCAGCAGCTTCTGGACAGGGGGAGATACGCAGTATTTT. The V and J genes are TRBV7-9 and TRBJ2-3; 10 nucleotides line up with TRBD1. The V segment lost 3 bases and the J segment 5 bases; nucleotides outside the gene matches: 2. Per germline, CDR1 SEHNR and CDR2 FQNEAQ (reference sequence). The CDR3 length is 14 residues. Looking up the rest from reference TRBV7-9 and TRBJ2-3 gives the full variable domain: DTGVSQNPRHKITKRGQNVTFRCDPISEHNRLYWYRQTLGQGPEFLTYFQNEAQLEKSRLLSDRFSAERPKGSFSTLEIQRTEQGDSAMYLCASSFWTGGDTQYFGPGTRLTVL.